This TCR beta chain appears in the sequencing data of a study of T-cell memory formation after mild COVID-19 (dated by TCRdb to about 2021). In the study overall: TCR sequence clusters from the two donors were largely donor specific. In a couple of donors, T-cell clones that expanded and contracted after mild COVID-19 were tracked by sequencing TCRalpha and TCRbeta repertoires over time. The cohort was made up of two young adult volunteers, one female and one male, who were previously healthy.

This clonotype was picked up a small number of times. Its cognate antigen has yet to be identified. Nothing much larger sits one base from this clone, and base qualities are not available. What the research found in general, with its limitations: SARS-CoV-2 specificity was not confirmed for the second-wave clones peaking on day 37. Only a couple of mild cases were covered by the study, and larger cohorts that include severe cases with pre-infection samples were considered necessary. Contracting CD4+ clones were found mainly in CM and EM memory subsets, while CD8+ clones were enriched in EMRA. Clones contracting from day 15 to 85 had balanced CD4/CD8 phenotypes, while a second wave expanding from day 15 to 37 was biased towards CD4+. Some responding clones were found in pre-infection memory, which suggests that pre-existing cross-reactive memory T cells took part in the SARS-CoV-2 response.

The data were produced on an Illumina NovaSeq 6000. TCRalpha and TCRbeta cDNA libraries were built by 5'RACE with constant-segment primers, adding sample barcodes and unique molecular identifiers. Trizol reagent was used to extract RNA from every sample. The libraries were amplified in two PCR steps, and the second step added a second sample barcode and Illumina TruSeq adapters. Sequencing of libraries was performed on an Illumina NovaSeq with 2 x 150 bp paired-end reads. Per the source publication's procedure: Demultiplexing of reads and collapsing into UMI-guided consensus sequences were performed with migec v1.2.7. Using mixcr v2.1.11, UMI consensuses were aligned to TRA and TRB V and J templates and then assembled into clonotypes. A clonotype was counted as expanded or contracted only when both edgeR and NoisET called the clonotype significant, with the noise models trained on biological replicates. edgeR calls used a false discovery rate-adjusted p below 0.01 and a log2 fold-change threshold of 1. As an exploratory analysis of dynamics, max-normalized trajectories of the 1000 most abundant clonotypes were examined by PCA with hierarchical clustering. Separately sequenced CD4+ and CD8+ repertoires were used to assign a CD4 or CD8 phenotype to each responding clone. TCRdb handled the public reads itself, with Q25 trimming in fastp and clone calling in MiXCR, and kept productive beta chains. Identical CDR3 proteins give one entry, which carries the most common genes and DNA. V and J calls and clone size were set by TCRdb, not the authors. The sample table records 210,000 or so distinct CDR3 sequences; roughly a tenth of these occur just once. The ten top clones hold approximately 3% of the sample.

Ficoll-Paque density gradient centrifugation was the method used to isolate PBMCs. Trimming costs V 7 bases and J 6 bases, and their ends lie 13 bases apart. The CDR3 sequence holds 14 residues, the cysteine and phenylalanine included. Just the 42-base CDR3 DNA is kept, in frame starting at base 1. As encoded in the germline V gene, CDR1 is MNHEY while CDR2 is SVGAGI. The source of this sequence is a man younger than 35 who had mild COVID-19 (a few samples of this study predate the infection). The sample titles of this study are shuffled in the database, so cell type and time point are left out; the donor was told from shared clones. The chain couples TRBV6-5 to TRBJ1-6, with TRBD1 as a weak D call on 5 bases. What was sequenced was PBMCs or a T cell subset sorted from them (not recorded which). The CDR3 protein sequence reads: CASNKRGSNSPLHF. The DNA sequence is TGTGCCAGCAATAAACGGGGCAGTAATTCACCCCTCCACTTT.